This T cell receptor beta chain was found in a study of Tregs in tolerant kidney transplant recipients. Assay: immunoSEQ multiplex PCR; the TCRdb copy retains only in-frame clones and omits some. The sample yields over 70,000 clones, roughly nine tenths seen once. Mixed chimerism was transient after nonmyeloablative marrow transplants from related graft donors. A note on this clone: The same CDR3 arises from other DNA sequences in this sample as well.

This receptor was taken from a human patient who received a combined kidney and bone marrow transplant. Some of the T cells may derive from the graft donor. The sample consisted of CD4+ T cells from blood (PBMCs), taken 24 months after the transplant.

Written as DNA, the CDR3 is TGTGCCAGCAGTTACGGCCGAGATACGCAGTATTTT. As protein: CASSYGRDTQYF. The chain is built from TRBV6-6 and TRBJ2-3; D call uncertain. This CDR3 spans 12 amino acids. V gave up 2 bases and J gave up 5 bases, with 5 bases separating them. Looked up from germline, CDR1 is MNHNY and CDR2 is SVGAGI (reference sequence).